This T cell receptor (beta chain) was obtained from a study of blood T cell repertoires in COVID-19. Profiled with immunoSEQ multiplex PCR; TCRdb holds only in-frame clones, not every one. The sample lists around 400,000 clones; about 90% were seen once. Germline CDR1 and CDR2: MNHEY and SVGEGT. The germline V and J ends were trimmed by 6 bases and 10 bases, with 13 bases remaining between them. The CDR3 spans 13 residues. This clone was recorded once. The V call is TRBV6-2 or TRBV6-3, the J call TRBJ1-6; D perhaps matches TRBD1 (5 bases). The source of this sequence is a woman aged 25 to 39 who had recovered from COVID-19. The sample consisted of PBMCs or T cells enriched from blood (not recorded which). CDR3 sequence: CASSRGGESPLHF. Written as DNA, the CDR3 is TGTGCCAGCAGCCGGGGGGGGGAATCACCCCTCCACTTT.